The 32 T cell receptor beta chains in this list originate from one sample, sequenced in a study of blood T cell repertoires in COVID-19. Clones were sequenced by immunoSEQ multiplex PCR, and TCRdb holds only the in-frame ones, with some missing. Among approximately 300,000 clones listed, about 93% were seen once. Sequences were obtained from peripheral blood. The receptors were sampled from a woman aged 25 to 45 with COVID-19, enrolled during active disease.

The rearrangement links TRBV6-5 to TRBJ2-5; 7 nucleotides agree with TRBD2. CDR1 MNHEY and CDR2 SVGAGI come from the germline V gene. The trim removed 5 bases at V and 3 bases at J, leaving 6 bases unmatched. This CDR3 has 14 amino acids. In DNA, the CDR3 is TGTGCCAGCAGTCAGCTAGCGGAAGAAGAGACCCAGTACTTC. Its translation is CASSQLAEEETQYF.

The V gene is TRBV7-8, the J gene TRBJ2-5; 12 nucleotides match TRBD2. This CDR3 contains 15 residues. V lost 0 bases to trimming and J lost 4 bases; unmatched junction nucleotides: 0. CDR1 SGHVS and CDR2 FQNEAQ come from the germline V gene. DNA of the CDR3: TGTGCCAGCAGCTTAGCGACTAGCGGGAGAGAGACCCAGTACTTC. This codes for CASSLATSGRETQYF.

CDR3 residues: CASSSIAGETDTQYF. Here the CDR3 DNA reads TGTGCCAGCAGTTCGATAGCGGGAGAGACAGATACGCAGTATTTT. This chain connects TRBV28 to TRBJ2-3; 9 positions agree with TRBD2. V lost 4 bases and J lost 3; bases outside the gene matches: 5. The CDR3 length is 15 residues. Germline V gene sequence: CDR1 MDHEN, CDR2 SYDVKM.

This CDR3 reads CASSIGTSGRGTHEQFF. Here the CDR3 DNA reads TGTGCCAGTAGTATCGGGACTAGCGGTAGAGGGACGCATGAGCAGTTCTTC. The chain recombines TRBV19 with TRBJ2-1, with TRBD2 matching over 11 bases. Germline values: CDR1 LNHDA, CDR2 SQIVND (reference sequence). This CDR3 contains 17 residues. J gave up 8 bases and V 3 bases, and 12 bases lay outside the gene matches. Full variable domain (rest looked up from reference TRBV19 and TRBJ2-1): DGGITQSPKYLFRKEGQNVTLSCEQNLNHDAMYWYRQDPGQGLRLIYYSQIVNDFQKGDIAEGYSVSREKKESFPLTVTSAQKNPTAFYLCASSIGTSGRGTHEQFFGPGTRLTVL.

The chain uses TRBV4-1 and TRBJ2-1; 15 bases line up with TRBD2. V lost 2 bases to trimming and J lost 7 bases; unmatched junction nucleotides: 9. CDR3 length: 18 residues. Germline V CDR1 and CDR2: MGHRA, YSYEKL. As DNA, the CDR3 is TGCGCCAGCAGCCAAACGCCGGGACTAGCGGGAGGAATGAATGAGCAGTTCTTC. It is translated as CASSQTPGLAGGMNEQFF.

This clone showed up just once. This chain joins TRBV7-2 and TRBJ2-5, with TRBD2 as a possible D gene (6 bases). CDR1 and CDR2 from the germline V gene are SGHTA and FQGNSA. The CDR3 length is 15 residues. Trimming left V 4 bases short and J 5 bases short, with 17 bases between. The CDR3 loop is CASSSQDWRVETQYF. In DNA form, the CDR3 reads TGTGCCAGCAGCTCCCAGGACTGGAGGGTGGAGACCCAGTACTTC.

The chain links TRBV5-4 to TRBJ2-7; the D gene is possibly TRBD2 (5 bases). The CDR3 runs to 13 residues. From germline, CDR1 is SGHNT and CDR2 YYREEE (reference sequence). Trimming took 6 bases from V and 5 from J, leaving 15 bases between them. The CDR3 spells CASTSPRGNEQYF. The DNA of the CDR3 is TGTGCCAGCACCTCCCCGCGAGGGAACGAGCAGTACTTC.

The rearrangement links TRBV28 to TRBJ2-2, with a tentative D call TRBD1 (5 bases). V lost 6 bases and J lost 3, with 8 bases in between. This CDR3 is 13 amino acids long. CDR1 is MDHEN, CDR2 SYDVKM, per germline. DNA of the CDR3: TGTGCCAGCAGCTCAGGGTACACCGGGGAGCTGTTTTTT. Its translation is CASSSGYTGELFF.

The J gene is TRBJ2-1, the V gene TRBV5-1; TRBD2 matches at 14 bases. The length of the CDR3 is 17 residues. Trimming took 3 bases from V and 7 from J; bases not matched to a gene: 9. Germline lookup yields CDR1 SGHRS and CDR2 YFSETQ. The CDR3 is CASSSPGLAGEGNEQFF. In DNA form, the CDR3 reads TGCGCCAGCAGCTCCCCGGGACTAGCGGGAGAAGGTAATGAGCAGTTCTTC.

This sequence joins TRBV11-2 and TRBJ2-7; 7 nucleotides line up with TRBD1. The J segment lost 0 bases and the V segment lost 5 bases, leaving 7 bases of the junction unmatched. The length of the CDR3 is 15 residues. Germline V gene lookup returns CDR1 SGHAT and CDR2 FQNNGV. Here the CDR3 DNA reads TGTGCCAGCAGCGTACAGGGGTCCCTCTCCTACGAGCAGTACTTC. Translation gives CASSVQGSLSYEQYF.

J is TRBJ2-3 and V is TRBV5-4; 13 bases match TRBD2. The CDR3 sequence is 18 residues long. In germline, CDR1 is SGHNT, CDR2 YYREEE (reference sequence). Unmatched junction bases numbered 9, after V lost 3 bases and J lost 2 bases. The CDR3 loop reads CASSSRTSGSVPTDTQYF. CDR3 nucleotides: TGTGCCAGCAGCTCCCGGACTAGCGGGAGTGTTCCCACAGATACGCAGTATTTT.

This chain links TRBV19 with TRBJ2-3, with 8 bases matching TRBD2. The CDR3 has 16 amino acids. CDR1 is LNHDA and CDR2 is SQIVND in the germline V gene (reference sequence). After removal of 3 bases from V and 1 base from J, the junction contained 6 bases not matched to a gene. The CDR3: CASSIREGLGTDTQYF. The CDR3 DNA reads TGTGCCAGTAGTATCCGGGAGGGCCTCGGCACAGATACGCAGTATTTT.

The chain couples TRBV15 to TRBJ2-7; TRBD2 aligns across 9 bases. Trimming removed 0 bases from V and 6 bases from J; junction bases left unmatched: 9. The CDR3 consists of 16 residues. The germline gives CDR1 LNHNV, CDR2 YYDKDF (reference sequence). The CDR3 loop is CATSRESAGLASEQYF. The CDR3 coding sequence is TGTGCCACCAGCAGAGAGTCCGCGGGACTAGCATCCGAGCAGTACTTC.

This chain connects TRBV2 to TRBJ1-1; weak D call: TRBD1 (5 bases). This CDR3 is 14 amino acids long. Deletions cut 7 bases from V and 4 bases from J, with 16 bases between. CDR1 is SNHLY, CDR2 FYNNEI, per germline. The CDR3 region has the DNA TGTGCCAGCACGAGAGGCAGGGAGGGCACTGAAGCTTTCTTT. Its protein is CASTRGREGTEAFF.

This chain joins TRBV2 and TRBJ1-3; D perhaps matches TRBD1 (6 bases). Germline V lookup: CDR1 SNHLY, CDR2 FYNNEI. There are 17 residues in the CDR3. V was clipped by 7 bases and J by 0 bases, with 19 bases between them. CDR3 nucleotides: TGTGCCAGCATGATGGGAGGGGGACTGAGCTCTGGAAACACCATATATTTT. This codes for CASMMGGGLSSGNTIYF.

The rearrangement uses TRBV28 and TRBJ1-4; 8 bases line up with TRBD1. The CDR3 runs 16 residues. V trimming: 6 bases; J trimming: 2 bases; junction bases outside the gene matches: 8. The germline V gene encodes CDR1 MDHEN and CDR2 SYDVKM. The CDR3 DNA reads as TGTGCCAGCAGAGCCTCGACAGGGGTGACTAATGAAAAACTGTTTTTT. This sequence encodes CASRASTGVTNEKLFF.

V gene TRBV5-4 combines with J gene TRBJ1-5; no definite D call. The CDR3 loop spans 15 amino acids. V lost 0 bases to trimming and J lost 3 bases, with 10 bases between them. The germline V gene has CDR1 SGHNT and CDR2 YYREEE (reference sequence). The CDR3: CASSLGGRYNQPQHF. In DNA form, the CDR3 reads TGTGCCAGCAGCTTGGGAGGGCGTTACAATCAGCCCCAGCATTTT.

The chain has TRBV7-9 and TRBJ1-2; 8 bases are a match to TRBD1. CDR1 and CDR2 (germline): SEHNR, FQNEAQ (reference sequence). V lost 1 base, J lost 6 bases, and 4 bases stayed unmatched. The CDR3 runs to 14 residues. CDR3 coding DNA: TGTGCCAGCAGCTTAGACAGGGGGAATGATGGCTACACCTTC. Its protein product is CASSLDRGNDGYTF. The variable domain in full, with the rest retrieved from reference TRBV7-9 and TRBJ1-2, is DTGVSQNPRHKITKRGQNVTFRCDPISEHNRLYWYRQTLGQGPEFLTYFQNEAQLEKSRLLSDRFSAERPKGSFSTLEIQRTEQGDSAMYLCASSLDRGNDGYTFGSGTRLTVV.

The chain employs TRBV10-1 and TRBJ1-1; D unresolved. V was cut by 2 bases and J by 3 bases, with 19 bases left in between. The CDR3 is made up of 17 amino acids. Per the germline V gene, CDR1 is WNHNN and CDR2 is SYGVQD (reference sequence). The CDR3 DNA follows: TGCGCCAGCAGTGAGATCGACATTTATTCGGTCCACACTGAAGCTTTCTTT. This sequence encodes CASSEIDIYSVHTEAFF.

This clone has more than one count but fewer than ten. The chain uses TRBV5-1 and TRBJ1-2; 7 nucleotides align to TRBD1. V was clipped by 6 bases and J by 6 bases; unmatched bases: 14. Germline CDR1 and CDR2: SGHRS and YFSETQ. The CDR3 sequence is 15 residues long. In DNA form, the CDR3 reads TGCGCCAGCACCTCCTTGGCGGGACAGACCAATGGCTACACCTTC. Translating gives CASTSLAGQTNGYTF.

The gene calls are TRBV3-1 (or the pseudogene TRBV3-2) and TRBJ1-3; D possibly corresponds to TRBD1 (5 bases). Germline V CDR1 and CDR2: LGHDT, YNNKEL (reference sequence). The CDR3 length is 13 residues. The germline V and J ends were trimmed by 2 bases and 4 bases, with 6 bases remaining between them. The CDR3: CASSQRGGNTIYF. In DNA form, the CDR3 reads TGTGCCAGCAGCCAAAGGGGCGGAAACACCATATATTTT.

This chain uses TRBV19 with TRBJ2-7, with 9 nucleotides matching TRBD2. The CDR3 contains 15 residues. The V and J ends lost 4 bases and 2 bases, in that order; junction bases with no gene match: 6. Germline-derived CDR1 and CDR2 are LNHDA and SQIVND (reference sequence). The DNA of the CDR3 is TGTGCCAGTAGTAAACCGGGACTAGCAGCCTACGAGCAGTACTTC. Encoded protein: CASSKPGLAAYEQYF.

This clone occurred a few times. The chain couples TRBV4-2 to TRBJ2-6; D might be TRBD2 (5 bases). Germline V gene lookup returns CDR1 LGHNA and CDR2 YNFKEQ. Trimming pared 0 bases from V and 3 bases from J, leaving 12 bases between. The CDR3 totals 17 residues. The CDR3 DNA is TGTGCCAGCAGCCAAGAAGGTGGAGGAGGTGGGGCCAACGTCCTGACTTTC. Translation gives CASSQEGGGGGANVLTF.

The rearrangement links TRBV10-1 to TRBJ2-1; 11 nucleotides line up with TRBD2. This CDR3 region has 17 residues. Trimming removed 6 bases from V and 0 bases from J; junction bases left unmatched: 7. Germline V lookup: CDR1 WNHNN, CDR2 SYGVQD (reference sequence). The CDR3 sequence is CASSRLAGSSSYNEQFF. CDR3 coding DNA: TGCGCCAGCAGCCGACTAGCGGGGTCGAGCTCCTACAATGAGCAGTTCTTC.

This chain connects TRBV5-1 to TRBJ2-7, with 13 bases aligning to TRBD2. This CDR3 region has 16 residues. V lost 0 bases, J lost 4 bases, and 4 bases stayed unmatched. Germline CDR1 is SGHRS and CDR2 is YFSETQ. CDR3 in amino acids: CASSLELAGGIYEQYF. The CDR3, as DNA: TGCGCCAGCAGCTTGGAACTAGCGGGGGGGATATACGAGCAGTACTTC. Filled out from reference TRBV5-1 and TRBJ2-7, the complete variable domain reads KAGVTQTPRYLIKTRGQQVTLSCSPISGHRSVSWYQQTPGQGLQFLFEYFSETQRNKGNFPGRFSGRQFSNSRSEMNVSTLELGDSALYLCASSLELAGGIYEQYFGPGTRLTVT.

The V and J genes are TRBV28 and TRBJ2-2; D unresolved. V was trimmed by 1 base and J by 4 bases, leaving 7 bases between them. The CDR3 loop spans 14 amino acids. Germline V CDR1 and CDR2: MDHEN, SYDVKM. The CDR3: CASSLLSSTGELFF. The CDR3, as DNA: TGTGCCAGCAGTTTATTGAGTAGCACCGGGGAGCTGTTTTTT.

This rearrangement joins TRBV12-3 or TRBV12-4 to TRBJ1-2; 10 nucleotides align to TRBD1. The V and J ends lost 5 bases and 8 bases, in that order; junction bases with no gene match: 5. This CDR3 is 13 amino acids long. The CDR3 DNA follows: TGTGCCAGCAGTACCTGGGACAGGGGCGGCTACACCTTC. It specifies CASSTWDRGGYTF.

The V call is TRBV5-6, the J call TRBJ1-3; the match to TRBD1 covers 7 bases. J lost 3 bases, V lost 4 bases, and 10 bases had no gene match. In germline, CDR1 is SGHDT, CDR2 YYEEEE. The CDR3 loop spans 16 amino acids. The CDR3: CASSRTGQEDGNTIYF. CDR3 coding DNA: TGTGCCAGCAGCCGTACCGGACAGGAGGATGGAAACACCATATATTTT.

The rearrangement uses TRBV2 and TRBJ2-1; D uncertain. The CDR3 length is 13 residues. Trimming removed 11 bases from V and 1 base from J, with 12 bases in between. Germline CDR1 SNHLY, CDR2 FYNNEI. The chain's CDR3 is CASRGRSYNEQFF. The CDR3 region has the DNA TGTGCCTCCCGCGGCAGATCCTACAATGAGCAGTTCTTC.

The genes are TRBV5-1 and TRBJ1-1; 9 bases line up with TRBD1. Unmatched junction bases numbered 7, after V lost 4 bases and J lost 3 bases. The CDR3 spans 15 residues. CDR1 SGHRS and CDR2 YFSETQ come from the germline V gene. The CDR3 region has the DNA TGCGCCAGCAGCCTGGAACGACAGGGGGACACTGAAGCTTTCTTT. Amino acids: CASSLERQGDTEAFF. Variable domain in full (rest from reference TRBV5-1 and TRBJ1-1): KAGVTQTPRYLIKTRGQQVTLSCSPISGHRSVSWYQQTPGQGLQFLFEYFSETQRNKGNFPGRFSGRQFSNSRSEMNVSTLELGDSALYLCASSLERQGDTEAFFGQGTRLTVV.

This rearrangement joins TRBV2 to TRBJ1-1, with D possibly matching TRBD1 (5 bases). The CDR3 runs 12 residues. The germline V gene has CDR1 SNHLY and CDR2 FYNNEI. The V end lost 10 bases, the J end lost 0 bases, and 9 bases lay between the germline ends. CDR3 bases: TGTGCCATTTCAGGGCTGAACACTGAAGCTTTCTTT. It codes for CAISGLNTEAFF.

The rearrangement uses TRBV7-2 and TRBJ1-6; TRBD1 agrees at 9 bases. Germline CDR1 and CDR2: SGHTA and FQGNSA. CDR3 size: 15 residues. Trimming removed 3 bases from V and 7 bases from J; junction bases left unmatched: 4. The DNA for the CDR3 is TGTGCCAGCAGCTTCGGGGACAGGGTAAATTCACCCCTCCACTTT. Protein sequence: CASSFGDRVNSPLHF.